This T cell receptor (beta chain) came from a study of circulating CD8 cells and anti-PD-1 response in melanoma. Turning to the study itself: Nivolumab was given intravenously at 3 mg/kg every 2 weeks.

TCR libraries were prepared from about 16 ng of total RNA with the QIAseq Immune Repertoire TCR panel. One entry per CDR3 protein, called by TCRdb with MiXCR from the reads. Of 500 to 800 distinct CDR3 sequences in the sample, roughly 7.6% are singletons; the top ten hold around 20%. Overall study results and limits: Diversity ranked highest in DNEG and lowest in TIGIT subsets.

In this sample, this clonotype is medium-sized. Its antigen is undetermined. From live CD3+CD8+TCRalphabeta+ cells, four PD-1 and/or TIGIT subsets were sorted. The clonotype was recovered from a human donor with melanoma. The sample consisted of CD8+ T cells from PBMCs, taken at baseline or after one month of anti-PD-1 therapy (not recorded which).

The CDR3 region has the DNA TGTGCCAGCAGCTTTAAAGGGGTCTACGAGCAGTACTTC. Its translation is CASSFKGVYEQYF. The chain couples TRBV5-4 to TRBJ2-7; D might be TRBD1 (5 bases). Trimming shortened V by 2 bases and J by 3 bases, and 9 bases separated the two germline ends. The CDR3 spans 13 residues. Germline CDR1 reads SGHNT; CDR2 reads YYREEE (reference sequence). The full variable domain, in which reference TRBV5-4 and TRBJ2-7 provide the parts outside the CDR3, is ETGVTQSPTHLIKTRGQQVTLRCSSQSGHNTVSWYQQALGQGPQFIFQYYREEENGRGNFPPRFSGLQFPNYSSELNVNALELDDSALYLCASSFKGVYEQYFGPGTRLTVT.